This entry lists 22 T cell receptor beta chains sequenced from one sample in a study of blood T cell repertoires in COVID-19. Libraries were prepared by immunoSEQ multiplex PCR; TCRdb keeps only in-frame clonotypes and omits some of them. The sample has some 500,000 clones, 85% to 90% seen once. The sample taken for sequencing was PBMCs or T cells enriched from blood (not recorded which). Receptors originate from a woman aged 40 to 50 who had recovered from COVID-19.

This clone occurred once. The V call is TRBV2, the J call TRBJ2-1; 9 bases map to TRBD2. The CDR3 spans 17 residues. The germline CDR1 and CDR2 sequences are SNHLY and FYNNEI. V shed 5 bases and J 5 bases; nucleotides not matched to a gene: 13. This CDR3 reads CASSFTIAGAVHNEQFF. CDR3 sequence (DNA): TGTGCCAGCAGTTTTACCATAGCGGGAGCGGTGCACAATGAGCAGTTCTTC.

The chain links TRBV7-9 to TRBJ2-2, with 9 bases that match TRBD1. Per the germline V gene, CDR1 is SEHNR and CDR2 is FQNEAQ (reference sequence). The CDR3 consists of 15 residues. V lost 3 bases and J lost 7; bases outside the gene matches: 6. CDR3 nucleotide sequence: TGTGCCAGCAGCTTCGACAGGGGGTATCGCGGGGAGCTGTTTTTT. It is translated as CASSFDRGYRGELFF.

The chain has TRBV15 and TRBJ2-7; 11 bases agree with TRBD1. Germline trimming cut 4 bases from V and 4 bases from J; bases unmatched to any gene: 6. The CDR3 loop spans 15 amino acids. CDR1 is LNHNV and CDR2 is YYDKDF in the germline V gene (reference sequence). CDR3 amino acids: CATSNLGQGAYEQYF. CDR3 in DNA: TGTGCCACCAGCAACCTAGGACAGGGGGCTTACGAGCAGTACTTC.

J is TRBJ2-3 and V is TRBV6-1; 11 bases are shared with TRBD1. The V gene's germline CDR1 is MNHNS and CDR2 SASEGT. The CDR3 is 15 amino acids. Trimming cost V 5 bases and J 5 bases; bases outside gene matches: 6. The CDR3 region has the DNA TGTGCCAGCAGTAGACCTGGGACAGGGGGAGATACGCAGTATTTT. As protein: CASSRPGTGGDTQYF.

The V gene is TRBV29-1, the J gene TRBJ2-1; 9 positions match TRBD2. The CDR3 contains 22 residues. The V gene end was trimmed by 1 base and the J gene end by 0 bases; junction bases not matched to a gene: 22. CDR1 and CDR2 (germline): SQVTM, ANQGSEA. The CDR3 is CSVEGFSRPSGTSDPSYNEQFF. For the CDR3, the DNA is TGCAGCGTTGAAGGCTTTTCACGTCCTAGCGGGACATCCGATCCCTCCTACAATGAGCAGTTCTTC.

This clone was observed a few times. The CDR3 loop reads CASSPGLAGPGTDTQYF. The CDR3 DNA reads as TGCGCCAGCAGCCCGGGACTAGCGGGACCCGGCACAGATACGCAGTATTTT. The chain joins TRBV4-1 to TRBJ2-3; 13 nucleotides match TRBD2. Unmatched junction bases numbered 5, after V lost 4 bases and J lost 1 base. Germline V gene lookup returns CDR1 MGHRA and CDR2 YSYEKL. This CDR3 contains 17 residues.

The chain joins TRBV6-5 to TRBJ1-1; 7 bases are a match to TRBD1. The CDR3 length is 16 residues. Germline CDR1 is MNHEY and CDR2 is SVGAGI. V was clipped by 2 bases and J by 6 bases; unmatched bases: 12. The CDR3 coding sequence is TGTGCCAGCAGTTACGGCCACAGGGGTGATCTCGCTGAAGCTTTCTTT. As protein: CASSYGHRGDLAEAFF.

The chain combines TRBV6-4 with TRBJ1-2, with 7 bases lining up with TRBD1. CDR1 MRHNA and CDR2 SNTAGT come from the germline V gene. J was trimmed by 2 bases and V by 2 bases; bases with no gene match: 5. CDR3 size: 15 residues. Here the CDR3 reads CASSDGPGGNYGYTF. CDR3 sequence (DNA): TGTGCCAGCAGTGACGGGCCAGGGGGAAACTATGGCTACACCTTC.

This clone was picked up one time. The gene calls are TRBV27 and TRBJ1-6; D is uncertain. The CDR3 is made up of 17 amino acids. CDR1 and CDR2 (germline): MNHEY, SMNVEV (reference sequence). Trimming shortened V by 3 bases and J by 0 bases, and 12 bases separated the two germline ends. The CDR3 reads CASSLSRQSSYNSPLHF. In DNA, the CDR3 is TGTGCCAGCAGTTTGAGCAGGCAGAGCTCCTATAATTCACCCCTCCACTTT.

The CDR3 loop reads CASSLTLSGTGELFF. DNA of the CDR3: TGTGCCAGCAGTTTAACTTTGTCGGGCACCGGGGAGCTGTTTTTT. The chain links TRBV27 to TRBJ2-2, with D uncertain. Trimming removed 2 bases from V and 4 bases from J, with 11 bases in between. Germline values: CDR1 MNHEY, CDR2 SMNVEV (reference sequence). The CDR3 is 15 amino acids.

The chain joins TRBV15 to TRBJ2-3; the match to TRBD1 covers 11 bases. Losses at the gene ends were 3 bases for V and 5 bases for J; bases not matched to a gene: 4. Germline lookup yields CDR1 LNHNV and CDR2 YYDKDF (reference sequence). This CDR3 spans 15 amino acids. CDR3 in DNA: TGTGCCACCAGCAGCAGGACAGGGGGCCTAGATACGCAGTATTTT. As protein: CATSSRTGGLDTQYF.

The rearrangement joins TRBV15 to TRBJ2-2; the match to TRBD2 covers 9 bases. Looked up from germline, CDR1 is LNHNV and CDR2 is YYDKDF (reference sequence). J was trimmed by 2 bases and V by 8 bases; bases with no gene match: 6. CDR3 length: 15 residues. CDR3 in amino acids: CATEVAGANTGELFF. In DNA, the CDR3 is TGTGCCACCGAGGTAGCGGGAGCAAACACCGGGGAGCTGTTTTTT.

CDR3 DNA: TGTGCCAGCAGCTTTAGCGAAAAACTGTTTTTT. Protein product: CASSFSEKLFF. The chain has TRBV14 and TRBJ1-4; D unresolved. V was clipped by 5 bases and J by 8 bases, with 6 bases between them. CDR1 SGHDN and CDR2 FVKESK come from the germline V gene. There are 11 residues in the CDR3.

This rearrangement joins TRBV6-5 to TRBJ2-1; 7 nucleotides align to TRBD1. CDR1 and CDR2 from the germline V gene are MNHEY and SVGAGI. The CDR3 runs to 15 residues. Unmatched junction bases numbered 7, after V lost 6 bases and J lost 2 bases. DNA for the CDR3: TGTGCCAGCAGCCAGGACAGGCGAACCTACAATGAGCAGTTCTTC. Its protein is CASSQDRRTYNEQFF.

This rearrangement joins TRBV19 to TRBJ1-2; weak D call: TRBD1 (5 bases). Germline V lookup: CDR1 LNHDA, CDR2 SQIVND (reference sequence). CDR3 length: 13 residues. Deletions cut 3 bases from V and 2 bases from J, with 7 bases between. This CDR3 reads CASSMTENYGYTF. The DNA for the CDR3 is TGTGCCAGTAGTATGACAGAGAACTATGGCTACACCTTC.

This chain connects TRBV6-5 to TRBJ1-5; D might be TRBD1 (6 bases). CDR3 length equals 13 residues. Trimming cost V 7 bases and J 7 bases, with 14 bases left between them. Looked up from germline, CDR1 is MNHEY and CDR2 is SVGAGI. The CDR3 bases are TGTGCCAGCAAGGCGGCAGGGGAACAGCCCCAGCATTTT. This gives the protein CASKAAGEQPQHF.

The rearrangement uses TRBV27 and TRBJ1-2; 8 nucleotides line up with TRBD1. The CDR3 has 18 amino acids. Per the germline V gene, CDR1 is MNHEY and CDR2 is SMNVEV (reference sequence). Trimming at V came to 5 bases and at J to 5 bases, leaving 19 bases not matched to a gene. CDR3 bases: TGTGCCAGCAGTCTCCGAAGGGACAGGCCTACGAATTTTTATGGCTACACCTTC. Encoded protein: CASSLRRDRPTNFYGYTF.

The chain employs TRBV10-1 and TRBJ2-1, with 13 bases identical to TRBD2. The trim removed 5 bases at V and 9 bases at J, leaving 4 bases unmatched. The CDR3 consists of 14 residues. Germline loops: CDR1 WNHNN, CDR2 SYGVQD (reference sequence). The CDR3 nucleotides read TGCGCCAGCAGTCGGACTAGCGGGAGAGGTGAGCAGTTCTTC. It yields the protein CASSRTSGRGEQFF.

The chain is built from TRBV10-3 and TRBJ1-5; 8 nucleotides match TRBD1. The length of the CDR3 is 13 residues. CDR1 is ENHRY, CDR2 SYGVKD, per germline. V shed 8 bases, J shed 7 bases, and the junction held 7 bases outside the gene matches. The CDR3 loop reads CAIATGVQQPQHF. The CDR3 DNA sequence: TGTGCCATCGCGACAGGGGTGCAACAGCCCCAGCATTTT.

The CDR3 nucleotides read TGTGCCAGCAGCGTAGTTGAGACTAGCGGGAGTGGGTTGGAGCAGTTCTTC. Translation gives CASSVVETSGSGLEQFF. The rearrangement uses TRBV9 and TRBJ2-1; 12 bases line up with TRBD2. Per germline, CDR1 SGDLS and CDR2 YYNGEE. Germline trimming cut 0 bases from V and 10 bases from J; bases unmatched to any gene: 11. The CDR3 sequence is 17 residues long. The complete variable domain, with remaining parts taken from reference TRBV9 and TRBJ2-1, reads DSGVTQTPKHLITATGQRVTLRCSPRSGDLSVYWYQQSLDQGLQFLIQYYNGEERAKGNILERFSAQQFPDLHSELNLSSLELGDSALYFCASSVVETSGSGLEQFFGPGTRLTVL.

The V call is TRBV19, the J call TRBJ2-2; TRBD2 matches 8 bases. In germline, CDR1 is LNHDA, CDR2 SQIVND (reference sequence). CDR3 size: 17 residues. V was pared by 3 bases and J by 5 bases, with 11 bases of the junction left unmatched. DNA for the CDR3: TGTGCCAGTAGTATCCCCGTAAGCGGGAGTTTAACCGGGGAGCTGTTTTTT. This sequence encodes CASSIPVSGSLTGELFF.

The chain combines TRBV10-1 with TRBJ2-1, with 11 bases matching TRBD1. The CDR3 is 17 amino acids. The germline gives CDR1 WNHNN, CDR2 SYGVQD (reference sequence). Losses at the gene ends were 0 bases for V and 9 bases for J; bases not matched to a gene: 10. CDR3 sequence: CASSESGWGTGGGEQFF. The CDR3 DNA follows: TGCGCCAGCAGTGAGTCGGGTTGGGGGACAGGGGGAGGTGAGCAGTTCTTC.